The T cell receptor beta chain described here comes from a study of T cell responses to AZD1222 COVID-19 vaccine. Study-level points and caveats: White British ancestry dominated among donors, who included more females, and clonal diversity was possibly underestimated. Baseline serostatus was positive in only a handful of AZD1222 recipients.

V lost 2 bases, J lost 5 bases, and 12 bases lay in between. CDR3 length: 14 residues. Germline lookup yields CDR1 SEHNR and CDR2 FQNEAQ (reference sequence). Remarks on this clone: What it recognizes is unknown.

The method was immunoSEQ multiplex PCR; TCRdb's version includes in-frame clones alone and lacks a portion of them. Among 100,000 to 130,000 clones listed, approximately 90% were seen once. Pooling covered second doses at about 4 or about 12 weeks. The material was peripheral blood, obtained 28 days after the second AZD1222 dose. V usage is TRBV7-9 and J usage is TRBJ2-5; D possibly corresponds to TRBD1 (5 bases). The sequence came from an adult who received the AZD1222 COVID-19 vaccine. This chain's CDR3 is CASSLMAGQETQYF. For the CDR3, the DNA is TGTGCCAGCAGCTTAATGGCAGGGCAGGAGACCCAGTACTTC.